Sequencing of this T cell receptor beta chain was carried out in a study of T cell repertoires in cytomegalovirus infection. About the study: Evidence of both CMV infection and a matching HLA type came from public TCR beta signatures.

The study, taken as a whole, reports: The ex vivo response was dominated by HLA-C-restricted CMV-specific TCR beta clonotypes. Carriage of CMV together with the relevant HLA was identifiable through cumulative public TCR beta family frequency.

This clonotype appeared a few times. The antigen is undetermined. A single record per CDR3 protein comes from TCRdb applying MiXCR to the reads. The table lists roughly 230,000 distinct CDR3 sequences, 15% to 20% of them singletons, with more than 45% in the top ten. Sequenced: CD8+ T cells from PBMCs. This receptor was obtained from a human donor in good health (CMV status not recorded). Some clones in this sample may be carry-over from other donors' samples.

CDR3 residues: CASSFWTGGEKLFF. The CDR3 DNA is TGCGCCAGCAGCTTTTGGACAGGGGGTGAAAAACTGTTTTTT. The V gene is TRBV5-1, the J gene TRBJ1-4, with 10 positions matching TRBD1. Germline V gene lookup returns CDR1 SGHRS and CDR2 YFSETQ. The J segment lost 7 bases and the V segment lost 2 bases, leaving 2 bases of the junction unmatched. The CDR3 contains 14 residues.